The 21 T cell receptor beta chains given below trace back to one sample, sequenced in a study of T cell responses to AZD1222 COVID-19 vaccine. Repertoires were generated with immunoSEQ multiplex PCR, while TCRdb's copy carries only in-frame clones and drops some. This sample carries roughly 150,000 clones, 80% to 95% of them seen once, and the ten largest clones take 1.5% to 2%. Sample: peripheral blood, taken on day 0 of AZD1222 vaccination. Receptor source: an adult in good health.

The rearrangement uses TRBV2 and TRBJ1-1; D uncertain. The V end lost 9 bases, the J end lost 2 bases, and 19 bases lay between the germline ends. The CDR3 loop spans 15 amino acids. CDR1 and CDR2 from the germline V gene are SNHLY and FYNNEI. The CDR3 coding sequence is TGTGCCAGTTTGGACCTATATAAGGGAAACACTGAAGCTTTCTTT. Its translation is CASLDLYKGNTEAFF.

The gene calls are TRBV28 and TRBJ1-4; D not certain. Trimming shortened V by 3 bases and J by 2 bases, and 1 base separated the two germline ends. From germline, CDR1 is MDHEN and CDR2 SYDVKM. The CDR3 consists of 12 residues. CDR3 sequence: CASSLTNEKLFF. In nucleotides, the CDR3 is TGTGCCAGCAGTTTGACTAATGAAAAACTGTTTTTT.

This chain links TRBV19 with TRBJ1-2; TRBD1 is a possible D gene (5 bases). Trimming pared 4 bases from V and 6 bases from J, leaving 21 bases between. The length of the CDR3 is 16 residues. Looked up from germline, CDR1 is LNHDA and CDR2 is SQIVND (reference sequence). The CDR3 reads CASSKQTGRDPDGYTF. For the CDR3, the DNA is TGTGCCAGTAGTAAACAAACAGGACGCGATCCTGATGGCTACACCTTC.

This CDR3 reads CASSSSGRATETQYF. The CDR3 nucleotides are TGTGCCAGCAGCTCAAGCGGGAGGGCCACAGAGACCCAGTACTTC. The V call is TRBV7-9, the J call TRBJ2-5; 10 bases align to TRBD2. This CDR3 comprises 15 residues. V dropped 4 bases and J dropped 4; count of bases not matched to a gene: 6. Looked up from germline, CDR1 is SEHNR and CDR2 is FQNEAQ (reference sequence).

The chain carries TRBV18 and TRBJ1-2; D not resolved. V lost 3 bases and J 8 bases, leaving 10 bases between the germline ends. Germline loops: CDR1 KGHSH, CDR2 LQKENI. This CDR3 spans 12 amino acids. DNA of the CDR3: TGTGCCAGCTCACCTCAGGAAGAGGGCTACACCTTC. It is translated as CASSPQEEGYTF.

The genes are TRBV5-1 and TRBJ1-2; D is ambiguous. The CDR3 has 13 amino acids. Germline-derived CDR1 and CDR2 are SGHRS and YFSETQ. Trimming left V 5 bases short and J 2 bases short, with 10 bases between. CDR3 loop: CASRSDGNYGYTF. CDR3 in DNA: TGCGCCAGCAGATCCGACGGAAACTATGGCTACACCTTC.

This chain links TRBV5-4 with TRBJ1-4; D is unresolved. CDR3 length: 14 amino acids. The V gene lost 2 bases and the J gene lost 5 bases, with 10 bases spanning the gap. The germline CDR1 and CDR2 sequences are SGHNT and YYREEE (reference sequence). The CDR3 spells CASSFRSVNEKLFF. In DNA, the CDR3 is TGTGCCAGCAGCTTCCGGTCCGTAAATGAAAAACTGTTTTTT.

The V and J genes are TRBV29-1 and TRBJ2-5; 7 nucleotides line up with TRBD2. The CDR3 loop spans 14 amino acids. CDR1 is SQVTM and CDR2 is ANQGSEA in the germline V gene. With 3 bases clipped from V and 2 bases from J, the junction kept 6 bases outside the gene matches. The DNA of the CDR3 is TGCAGCGTTGACAGCGGGGTGGGGCAAGAGACCCAGTACTTC. This codes for CSVDSGVGQETQYF.

The V gene is TRBV27, the J gene TRBJ1-1; D is perhaps TRBD1 (6 bases). This CDR3 region has 15 residues. V shed 4 bases and J shed 6 bases, with 18 bases lying between them. The germline V gene has CDR1 MNHEY and CDR2 SMNVEV (reference sequence). This CDR3 reads CASSSGRGVGAEAFF. The DNA of the CDR3 is TGTGCCAGCAGTTCCGGTAGGGGGGTTGGCGCTGAAGCTTTCTTT.

The rearrangement joins TRBV25-1 to TRBJ1-2, with unresolved D. This CDR3 region has 13 residues. Germline V gene lookup returns CDR1 MGHDK and CDR2 SYGVNS. V was trimmed by 5 bases and J by 2 bases, leaving 9 bases between them. CDR3 DNA sequence: TGTGCCAGCAGTCGTGACGGAAACTATGGCTACACCTTC. Translated: CASSRDGNYGYTF.

J is TRBJ2-1 and V is TRBV29-1, with 10 bases aligning to TRBD1. V gave up 6 bases and J gave up 8 bases; unmatched junction bases: 10. This CDR3 spans 14 amino acids. Germline CDR1 reads SQVTM; CDR2 reads ANQGSEA. DNA of the CDR3: TGCAGCGTCATGCGGGACAGGGGCCAAGATGAGCAGTTCTTC. This gives the protein CSVMRDRGQDEQFF.

The chain has TRBV12-3 or TRBV12-4 and TRBJ2-7, with D unresolved. V lost 4 bases and J 3 bases, leaving 10 bases between the germline ends. CDR3 length equals 13 residues. The CDR3 coding sequence is TGTGCCAGCAGTTCGGCCACTATCTACGAGCAGTACTTC. Amino acids: CASSSATIYEQYF.

The chain has TRBV30 and TRBJ1-2; D is unresolved. CDR1 is GTSNPN, CDR2 SVGIG, per germline (reference sequence). Trimming pared 2 bases from V and 5 bases from J, leaving 15 bases between. The CDR3 consists of 14 residues. The CDR3 sequence is CAWSQGGRAYGYTF. The CDR3 coding sequence is TGTGCCTGGAGTCAAGGAGGGAGAGCTTATGGCTACACCTTC. Variable domain in full (rest from reference TRBV30 and TRBJ1-2): SQTIHQWPATLVQPVGSPLSLECTVEGTSNPNLYWYRQAAGRGLQLLFYSVGIGQISSEVPQNLSASRPQDRQFILSSKKLLLSDSGFYLCAWSQGGRAYGYTFGSGTRLTVV.

The V and J genes are TRBV3-1 (or the pseudogene TRBV3-2) and TRBJ1-5, with 8 nucleotides matching TRBD1. The length of the CDR3 is 13 residues. V was clipped by 4 bases and J by 4 bases; unmatched bases: 0. CDR1 is LGHDT and CDR2 is YNNKEL in the germline V gene (reference sequence). In nucleotides, the CDR3 is TGTGCCAGCAGCCGACAGGGGAATCAGCCCCAGCATTTT. Its translation is CASSRQGNQPQHF.

J is TRBJ1-1 and V is TRBV30, with D possibly TRBD1 on 6 matching bases. Germline CDR1 and CDR2: GTSNPN and SVGIG (reference sequence). V lost 3 bases to trimming and J lost 1 base, with 9 bases between them. The CDR3 extends over 13 amino acids. As DNA, the CDR3 is TGTGCCTGGAGCGAGGGGGGGAACACTGAAGCTTTCTTT. This codes for CAWSEGGNTEAFF.

V and J are TRBV7-6 and TRBJ1-6; no clear D gene. Trimming pared 1 base from V and 0 bases from J, leaving 4 bases between. The CDR3 runs to 15 residues. Germline-derived CDR1 and CDR2 are SGHVS and FNYEAQ. The CDR3 DNA sequence: TGTGCCAGCAGCTTAGGGAGCTCCTATAATTCACCCCTCCACTTT. Its protein is CASSLGSSYNSPLHF.

The CDR3 DNA is TGCAGCGTTGAAGATCCTCTGGGACAGGGGGGCGGCTACACCTTC. It specifies CSVEDPLGQGGGYTF. The chain has TRBV29-1 and TRBJ1-2, with 11 positions matching TRBD1. With V trimmed by 0 bases and J by 8 bases, 8 bases remained unmatched. The CDR3 is 15 residues long. Germline V gene lookup returns CDR1 SQVTM and CDR2 ANQGSEA.

This rearrangement joins TRBV3-1 (or the pseudogene TRBV3-2) to TRBJ2-1; 16 bases align to TRBD2. Germline CDR1 reads LGHDT; CDR2 reads YNNKEL (reference sequence). This CDR3 is built from 20 residues. After removal of 4 bases from V and 2 bases from J, the junction contained 11 bases not matched to a gene. CDR3 sequence (DNA): TGTGCCAGCAGCCCCCGGGGGACTAGCGGGAGGGCCTGGACCTACAATGAGCAGTTCTTC. Translated, it gives CASSPRGTSGRAWTYNEQFF.

The V call is TRBV2, the J call TRBJ1-4, with 7 positions matching TRBD1. V lost 0 bases, J lost 7 bases, and 2 bases stayed unmatched. CDR3 length equals 14 residues. CDR1 is SNHLY and CDR2 is FYNNEI in the germline V gene. The CDR3 reads CASSEAGGGEKLFF. The DNA of the CDR3 is TGTGCCAGCAGTGAAGCAGGGGGCGGTGAAAAACTGTTTTTT.

The V gene is TRBV10-1, the J gene TRBJ2-1; 10 bases map to TRBD2. Germline V gene lookup returns CDR1 WNHNN and CDR2 SYGVQD (reference sequence). V lost 1 base and J lost 13; bases outside the gene matches: 13. The CDR3 runs 16 residues. The CDR3 loop reads CASSEFGPSGRGGQFF. CDR3 sequence (DNA): TGCGCCAGCAGTGAGTTCGGGCCTAGCGGGAGAGGGGGTCAGTTCTTC.

This chain uses TRBV6-5 with TRBJ2-7; 7 nucleotides match TRBD1. There are 14 residues in the CDR3. With 6 bases clipped from V and 6 bases from J, the junction kept 11 bases outside the gene matches. Germline lookup yields CDR1 MNHEY and CDR2 SVGAGI. The CDR3 nucleotides read TGTGCCAGCAGCTCAAACAGGGGACGGGGCGAGCAGTACTTC. Amino acid sequence: CASSSNRGRGEQYF.